This T cell receptor beta chain appears in the sequencing data of a study of blood T cell repertoires in COVID-19. Study at large: Samples came from the United States, Italy and Spain, spanning acute and convalescent COVID-19.

Using immunoSEQ multiplex PCR, the repertoire was profiled, and TCRdb retains in-frame clones only, with some absent. The sample holds fewer than 350,000 clones, approximately 91% seen once. J gave up 8 bases and V 5 bases, and 15 bases lay outside the gene matches. Per the germline V gene, CDR1 is MDHEN and CDR2 is SYDVKM. The CDR3 is 18 amino acids. The TCR originated in a woman aged 40 to 55 with acute COVID-19. The chain recombines TRBV28 with TRBJ1-4; 12 nucleotides match TRBD1. The specimen sequenced was PBMCs or T cells enriched from blood (not recorded which). The CDR3 loop is CASSPPGTGGMNGEKLFF. CDR3 coding DNA: TGTGCCAGCAGTCCGCCCGGGACAGGGGGCATGAACGGAGAAAAACTGTTTTTT.